The source of this TCR beta chain is a study of CD8 T cells in ankylosing spondylitis. Study-level results: CD8+ by phenotype, disease-linked clones were relatively rare in peripheral blood. Clones tied to disease were said to be significantly enriched in matched ankylosing spondylitis synovial fluid.

This clonotype appeared many times. Its antigen remains unidentified. Making use of molecular barcodes, quantitative 5'-RACE generated TCR beta libraries. From the 5' RACE reads, TCRdb called clonotypes with MiXCR, one entry per CDR3 protein. This table holds some 8,900 distinct CDR3 sequences, 3% to 5% found once. The CDR3 is made up of 15 amino acids. The V end lost 0 bases, the J end lost 6 bases, and 15 bases lay between the germline ends. Germline V gives CDR1 SGDLS, CDR2 YYNGEE. Material for sequencing was blood, either unsorted or a sorted T cell fraction (not recorded which). V and J are TRBV9 and TRBJ1-1; D possibly corresponds to TRBD1 (6 bases). The receptor comes from a female donor with ankylosing spondylitis or in good health (not recorded which). CDR3 sequence (DNA): TGTGCCAGCAGCGTAGCTACAGGGACGGCGGCTGAAGCTTTCTTT. Amino acid sequence: CASSVATGTAAEAFF.